The clone carrying this TCR beta chain was recorded at least ten times. This sample is drawn from a study of molecular identifiers for immune sequencing clone quantification. TCRdb analysed the PCR reads with MiXCR anew, one entry per CDR3 protein. The sample consists of over 600,000 distinct CDR3 sequences, 15% to 20% of them appearing once. The CDR3 contains 15 residues. The germline V gene has CDR1 LGHNT and CDR2 FRNRAP. V lost 7 bases, J lost 2 bases, and 18 bases lay in between. The chain joins TRBV12-5 to TRBJ2-7; weak D call: TRBD1 (6 bases). The clonotype comes from a human donor in good health. Some libraries in this study had Jurkat cell RNA spiked in. The sequenced sample was naive CD8+ T cells from blood, with Jurkat cell RNA spiked in. Subset given: FACS-sorted CD8+CD4-CCR7+CD45RA+ naive T cells. The CDR3 reads CASVTAQGSTYEQYF. In DNA, the CDR3 is TGTGCTAGTGTTACAGCCCAGGGGTCGACCTACGAGCAGTACTTC. The full variable domain, with the rest looked up from reference TRBV12-5 and TRBJ2-7, is DARVTQTPRHKVTEMGQEVTMRCQPILGHNTVFWYRQTMMQGLELLAYFRNRAPLDDSGMPKDRFSAEMPDATLATLKIQPSEPRDSAVYFCASVTAQGSTYEQYFGPGTRLTVT.